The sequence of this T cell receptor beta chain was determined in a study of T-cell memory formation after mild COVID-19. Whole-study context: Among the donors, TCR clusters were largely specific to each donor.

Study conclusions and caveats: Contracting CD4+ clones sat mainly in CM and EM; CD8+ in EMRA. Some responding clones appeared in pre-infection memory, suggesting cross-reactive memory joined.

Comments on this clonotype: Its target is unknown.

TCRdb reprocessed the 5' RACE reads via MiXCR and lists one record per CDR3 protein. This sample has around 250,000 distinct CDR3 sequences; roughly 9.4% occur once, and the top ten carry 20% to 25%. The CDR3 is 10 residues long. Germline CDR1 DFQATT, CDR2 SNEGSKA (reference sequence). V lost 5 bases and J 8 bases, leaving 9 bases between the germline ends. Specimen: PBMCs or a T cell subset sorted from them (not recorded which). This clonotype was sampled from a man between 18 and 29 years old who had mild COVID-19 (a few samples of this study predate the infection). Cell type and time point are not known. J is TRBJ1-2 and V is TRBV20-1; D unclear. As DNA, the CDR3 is TGCAGTGCTGAGTCCATCGGCTACACCTTC. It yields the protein CSAESIGYTF.